The 2 T cell receptor beta chains below were found in one sample sequenced in a study of blood T cell repertoires in COVID-19. Using immunoSEQ multiplex PCR, the repertoire was profiled, and TCRdb retains in-frame clones only, with some absent. The table lists some 350,000 clones, roughly 89% of them singletons. Sequencing was carried out using peripheral blood. The receptors shown here come from a young man with active or convalescent COVID-19.

The chain recombines TRBV7-2 with TRBJ2-1; 9 bases agree with TRBD1. The length of the CDR3 is 14 residues. V shed 6 bases and J 2 bases; nucleotides not matched to a gene: 2. Per germline, CDR1 SGHTA and CDR2 FQGNSA. CDR3 nucleotides: TGTGCCAGCAGAACAGGGGGCGCCTACAATGAGCAGTTCTTC. Its translation is CASRTGGAYNEQFF.

This clone was observed once. The chain has TRBV7-8 and TRBJ1-2; 8 positions match TRBD1. This CDR3 region has 15 residues. Trimming removed 0 bases from V and 4 bases from J; junction bases left unmatched: 4. Germline CDR1 is SGHVS and CDR2 is FQNEAQ. The CDR3: CASSLAATGVYGYTF. The DNA of the CDR3 is TGTGCCAGCAGCTTAGCGGCGACAGGGGTCTATGGCTACACCTTC.